The 10 T cell receptor beta chains listed next were all sequenced from one sample in a study of blood T cell repertoires in COVID-19 (TCRdb year 2020). Library preparation was by the immunoSEQ multiplex PCR assay. TCRdb holds this immuneACCESS table with in-frame rearrangements only. Some clones are missing; in checked studies, unresolved V genes explain under half, and the rest has no known cause. The sample table records some 120,000 clones; around nine tenths of these occur just once. The ten largest account for around 2.1% of the sample. The sample comprised peripheral blood. These receptor sequences come from a woman aged 50 to 60 with acute or convalescent COVID-19.

V gene TRBV5-5 combines with J gene TRBJ1-2, with unresolved D. The V and J ends lost 5 bases and 6 bases respectively, with 17 bases between them. This CDR3 is built from 14 residues. The germline CDR1 and CDR2 sequences are SGHKS and YYEKEE (reference sequence). CDR3 coding DNA: TGTGCCAGCAGTCCGGCGGGCGATCGAAATGGCTACACCTTC. It translates to CASSPAGDRNGYTF. The entire variable domain, with the rest obtained from reference TRBV5-5 and TRBJ1-2, is as follows: DAGVTQSPTHLIKTRGQQVTLRCSPISGHKSVSWYQQVLGQGPQFIFQYYEKEERGRGNFPDRFSARQFPNYSSELNVNALLLGDSALYLCASSPAGDRNGYTFGSGTRLTVV.

The chain couples TRBV19 to TRBJ2-3; perhaps TRBD2 as D (5 bases). CDR1 is LNHDA and CDR2 is SQIVND in the germline V gene (reference sequence). CDR3 length: 15 residues. V lost 6 bases, J lost 0 bases, and 13 bases lay in between. The CDR3 loop reads CASRELVSSTDTQYF. CDR3 bases: TGTGCCAGTAGAGAACTAGTTTCTAGCACAGATACGCAGTATTTT.

The chain carries TRBV5-5 and TRBJ2-3; D may be TRBD1 (7 bases). The CDR3 has 15 residues. The germline CDR1 and CDR2 sequences are SGHKS and YYEKEE (reference sequence). V was cut by 4 bases and J by 6 bases, with 18 bases left in between. CDR3: CASSQPGPGGDTQYF. The CDR3 DNA reads TGTGCCAGCAGCCAACCGGGACCAGGGGGGGATACGCAGTATTTT.

The chain recombines TRBV10-1 with TRBJ1-5; 10 positions match TRBD1. With V trimmed by 2 bases and J by 5 bases, 12 bases remained unmatched. Germline V CDR1 and CDR2: WNHNN, SYGVQD (reference sequence). This CDR3 comprises 18 residues. For the CDR3, the DNA is TGCGCCAGCAGTGAGACCCGGGACAGGGGATGGGGTGATCAGCCCCAGCATTTT. Translating it yields CASSETRDRGWGDQPQHF.

V gene TRBV6-5 combines with J gene TRBJ1-1, with 8 positions matching TRBD1. The V gene end was trimmed by 4 bases and the J gene end by 2 bases; junction bases not matched to a gene: 9. Germline V lookup: CDR1 MNHEY, CDR2 SVGAGI. This CDR3 spans 16 amino acids. In nucleotides, the CDR3 is TGTGCCAGCAGTTCTAGTCCAGGGGGCTCTAACACTGAAGCTTTCTTT. This codes for CASSSSPGGSNTEAFF.

The chain uses TRBV18 and TRBJ2-3; D perhaps matches TRBD2 (6 bases). The CDR3 covers 15 residues. The ends were cut back, 4 bases at V and 3 bases at J, with 14 bases in the middle. The germline V gene has CDR1 KGHSH and CDR2 LQKENI. CDR3 region: CASSQGGDGTDTQYF. The CDR3 nucleotides are TGTGCCAGCTCACAGGGCGGGGACGGGACAGATACGCAGTATTTT.

On this clone: Other DNA variants within this sample encode the same CDR3. This chain joins TRBV11-2 and TRBJ2-7, with 11 nucleotides matching TRBD1. Germline CDR1 is SGHAT and CDR2 is FQNNGV. The trim removed 5 bases at V and 7 bases at J, leaving 7 bases unmatched. This CDR3 spans 14 amino acids. The CDR3 sequence is CASSRGQGAGEQYF. As DNA, the CDR3 is TGTGCCAGCAGCCGTGGACAGGGGGCGGGAGAGCAGTACTTC.

This clone occurred once. V and J are TRBV4-2 and TRBJ1-2; possible D gene TRBD1, 5 bases. The CDR3 spans 16 residues. CDR1 and CDR2 from the germline V gene are LGHNA and YNFKEQ. Between the trimmed V and J ends, which lost 0 bases and 4 bases, there was a span of 15 bases. The CDR3 coding sequence is TGTGCCAGCAGCCAAGATTCGACAGTGCCGACCTATGGCTACACCTTC. This sequence encodes CASSQDSTVPTYGYTF.

V gene TRBV6-6 combines with J gene TRBJ1-1, with D perhaps matching TRBD1 (5 bases). Germline CDR1 reads MNHNY; CDR2 reads SVGAGI (reference sequence). Trimming stripped 5 bases from V and 5 bases from J, with 12 bases between. The CDR3 has 13 residues. The CDR3 region has the DNA TGTGCCAGCAGTACGGGGGGAGGTACTGAAGCTTTCTTT. Amino acids: CASSTGGGTEAFF.

The rearrangement uses TRBV20-1 and TRBJ2-7; 10 positions match TRBD2. J lost 7 bases, V lost 3 bases, and 9 bases had no gene match. Germline V gene lookup returns CDR1 DFQATT and CDR2 SNEGSKA (reference sequence). This CDR3 has 14 residues. The DNA of the CDR3 is TGCAGTGCTAGTACTAGCGGGGACGCGGGGGAGCAGTACTTC. It is translated as CSASTSGDAGEQYF.